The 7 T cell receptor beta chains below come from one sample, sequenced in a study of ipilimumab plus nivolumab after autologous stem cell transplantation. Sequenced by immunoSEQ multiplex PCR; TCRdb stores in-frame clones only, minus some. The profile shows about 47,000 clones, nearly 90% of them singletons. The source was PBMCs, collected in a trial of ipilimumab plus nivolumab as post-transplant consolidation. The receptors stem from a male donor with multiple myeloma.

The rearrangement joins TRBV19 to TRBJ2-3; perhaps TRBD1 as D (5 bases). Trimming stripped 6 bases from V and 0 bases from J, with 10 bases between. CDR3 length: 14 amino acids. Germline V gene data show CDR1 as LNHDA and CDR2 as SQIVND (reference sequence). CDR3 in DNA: TGTGCCAGTAGCCCCCCAGGGAGCACAGATACGCAGTATTTT. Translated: CASSPPGSTDTQYF.

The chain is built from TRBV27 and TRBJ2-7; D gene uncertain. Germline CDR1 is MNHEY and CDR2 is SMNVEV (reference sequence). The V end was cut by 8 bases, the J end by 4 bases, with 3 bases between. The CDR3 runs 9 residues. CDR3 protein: CASGYEQYF. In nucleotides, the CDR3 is TGTGCCAGCGGTTACGAGCAGTACTTC.

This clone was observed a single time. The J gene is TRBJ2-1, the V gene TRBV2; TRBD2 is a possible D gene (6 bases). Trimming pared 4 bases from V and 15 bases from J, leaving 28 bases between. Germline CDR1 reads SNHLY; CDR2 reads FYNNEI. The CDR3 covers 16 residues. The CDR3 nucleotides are TGTGCCAGCAGTGTCAGCAGGGAGGCTCGCGCGGGTAATCGGTTCTTC. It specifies CASSVSREARAGNRFF.

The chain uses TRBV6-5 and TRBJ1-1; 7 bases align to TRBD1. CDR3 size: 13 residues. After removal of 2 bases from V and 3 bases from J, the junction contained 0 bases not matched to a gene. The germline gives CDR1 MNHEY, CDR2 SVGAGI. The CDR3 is CASSYDRDTEAFF. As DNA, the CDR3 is TGTGCCAGCAGTTACGACAGGGACACTGAAGCTTTCTTT.

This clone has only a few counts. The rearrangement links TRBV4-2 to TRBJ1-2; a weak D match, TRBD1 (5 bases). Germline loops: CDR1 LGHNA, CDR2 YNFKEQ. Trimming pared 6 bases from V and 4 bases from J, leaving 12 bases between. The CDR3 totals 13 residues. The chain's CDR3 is CASRAGTAYGYTF. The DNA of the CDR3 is TGTGCCAGCAGGGCCGGGACGGCCTATGGCTACACCTTC.

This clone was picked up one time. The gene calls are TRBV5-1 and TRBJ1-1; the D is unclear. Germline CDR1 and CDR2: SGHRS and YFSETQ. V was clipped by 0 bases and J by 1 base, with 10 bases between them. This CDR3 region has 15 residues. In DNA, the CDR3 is TGCGCCAGCAGCTTGGAAGGGAGTGGGAACACTGAAGCTTTCTTT. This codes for CASSLEGSGNTEAFF.

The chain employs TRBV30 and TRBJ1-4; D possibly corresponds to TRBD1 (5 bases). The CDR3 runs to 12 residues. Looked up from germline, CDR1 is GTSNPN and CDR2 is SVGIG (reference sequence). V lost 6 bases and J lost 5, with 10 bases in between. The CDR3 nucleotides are TGTGCCTGTTCTCGACAGAATGAAAAACTGTTTTTT. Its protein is CACSRQNEKLFF.